In terms of frequency, the clone carrying this T cell receptor beta chain is large. The target antigen is unknown. The data stem from a study of CD8 T cells in cerebrospinal fluid in Alzheimer's disease. General study findings and limits: In mild cognitive impairment or Alzheimer's disease, the biggest CSF clone made up more TCRs than in controls.

The CDR3 consists of 14 residues. Germline CDR1 KGHSH, CDR2 LQKENI. 10X single-cell V(D)J and 5' gene-expression libraries profiled CSF cells. For each CDR3 protein, TCRdb gives one entry from its re-call of the 10x single-cell sequencing reads, without DNA. Its clone listing holds over a thousand distinct CDR3 sequences. The chain has TRBV18 and TRBJ2-5. The sequenced sample consisted of cerebrospinal fluid. The sequence derives from a human donor with mild cognitive impairment. CDR3 in amino acids: CASSPPWVRETQYF.